This entry concerns a single TCR beta chain. The antigen remains undetermined. The sample belongs to a study of CD8 T cells in Susac syndrome. General observations from the study: Clonal expansion was not observed in the Susac syndrome CD4+ T cell repertoires. The study admitted that it had a relatively small number of individuals in its TCR sequencing and HLA analysis.

After extraction with the RNeasy kit, 0.5 to 1 ug of the RNA was reverse transcribed using random hexamers. MiXCR, run by TCRdb on the immunoSEQ multiplex PCR reads, gives a single entry per CDR3 protein. The sample holds over 120,000 distinct CDR3 sequences; approximately 95% are singletons and the top ten take 0.14%. The authors negatively isolated CD8+ and CD4+ T cells and FACS-enriched TEMRA cells. In germline, CDR1 is DFQATT, CDR2 SNEGSKA (reference sequence). The CDR3 totals 11 residues. V was pared by 3 bases and J by 3 bases, with 5 bases between. The sequencing sample was made of CD4+ T cells from PBMCs. The receptor comes from a human donor with Susac syndrome. The chain links TRBV20-1 to TRBJ1-1, with D unresolved. CDR3 in DNA: TGCAGTGCTAGCCAAGACACTGAAGCTTTCTTT. This gives the protein CSASQDTEAFF.